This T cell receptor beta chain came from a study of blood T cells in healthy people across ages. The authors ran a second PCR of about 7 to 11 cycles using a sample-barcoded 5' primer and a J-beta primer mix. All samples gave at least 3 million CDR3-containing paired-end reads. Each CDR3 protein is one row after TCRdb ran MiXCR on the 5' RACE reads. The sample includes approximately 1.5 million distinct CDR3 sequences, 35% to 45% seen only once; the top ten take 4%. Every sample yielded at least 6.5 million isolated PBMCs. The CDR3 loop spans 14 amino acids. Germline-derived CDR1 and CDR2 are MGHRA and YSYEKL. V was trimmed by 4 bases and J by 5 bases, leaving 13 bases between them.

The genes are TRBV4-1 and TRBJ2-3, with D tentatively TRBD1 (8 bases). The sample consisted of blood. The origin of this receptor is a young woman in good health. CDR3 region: CASSLTGEGDTQYF. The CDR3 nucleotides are TGCGCCAGCAGCCTGACAGGGGAGGGAGATACGCAGTATTTT.